This TCR beta chain was sequenced for a study of control samples from healthy donors and cancer patients. The repertoire was sequenced with immunoSEQ multiplex PCR; TCRdb's copy has only in-frame clones and lacks some. Of under 150,000 clones in the sample, about 89% are singletons; the top ten hold about 2.9%. Trimming left V 1 base short and J 1 base short, with 8 bases between. The CDR3 contains 16 residues. Per germline, CDR1 MGHRA and CDR2 YSYEKL. The source of this sequence is a man aged 55-75 years in good health. This chain links TRBV4-1 with TRBJ2-6, with D uncertain. The sample consisted of blood. CDR3 bases: TGCGCCAGCAGCCAAGGCTTAGGTTCTGGGGCCAACGTCCTGACTTTC. Protein sequence: CASSQGLGSGANVLTF.